The 18 T cell receptor beta chains below come from one sample, sequenced in a study of T cell responses to AZD1222 COVID-19 vaccine. Profiled with immunoSEQ multiplex PCR; TCRdb holds only in-frame clones, not every one. The repertoire includes some 90,000 clones, roughly 85% of them detected once, and more than 6% sits in the top ten. The sample here was peripheral blood, taken on day 0 of AZD1222 vaccination. The receptors derive from an adult in good health.

This clone was recorded a few times. The rearrangement uses TRBV10-2 and TRBJ2-5; 8 bases line up with TRBD1. The length of the CDR3 is 17 residues. Germline lookup yields CDR1 WSHSY and CDR2 SAAADI. Trimming took 3 bases from V and 6 from J; bases not matched to a gene: 15. CDR3 region: CASSDSDLDRAIKTQYF. As DNA, the CDR3 is TGCGCCAGCAGTGATTCCGACCTGGACAGGGCGATTAAGACCCAGTACTTC.

The CDR3 DNA reads TGTGCCAGCAGTCAGACGGTCCCCACCGGGGAGCTGTTTTTT. Protein: CASSQTVPTGELFF. This sequence joins TRBV6-5 and TRBJ2-2; D is uncertain. There are 14 residues in the CDR3. Germline V gives CDR1 MNHEY, CDR2 SVGAGI. Trimming pared 5 bases from V and 4 bases from J, leaving 11 bases between.

The chain couples TRBV23-1 to TRBJ2-3; D possibly corresponds to TRBD2 (6 bases). TRBV23-1 falls under the ORF class, with uncertain function. This CDR3 has 13 residues. V was shortened by 6 bases and J by 1 base, with 8 bases between the two germline ends. This chain's CDR3 is CASREGRTDTQYF. The CDR3 bases are TGCGCCAGCAGGGAGGGGCGCACAGATACGCAGTATTTT.

The chain links TRBV27 to TRBJ2-7; the D call may be TRBD1 or TRBD2 (5 bases each). The V end was cut by 2 bases, the J end by 6 bases, with 14 bases between. The CDR3 runs 14 residues. CDR1 MNHEY and CDR2 SMNVEV come from the germline V gene (reference sequence). The CDR3 DNA sequence: TGTGCCAGCAGTTTAACTTTCTCGAGGGGCGAGCAGTACTTC. Protein: CASSLTFSRGEQYF.

The chain combines TRBV28 with TRBJ2-6; 10 positions match TRBD1. CDR3 length: 18 residues. Germline assignment: CDR1 MDHEN and CDR2 SYDVKM. The J segment lost 2 bases and the V segment lost 4 bases, leaving 8 bases of the junction unmatched. The CDR3 nucleotides read TGTGCCAGCAGTTCGGACCCGGGACAGGGGCCTGGGGCCAACGTCCTGACTTTC. Encoded protein: CASSSDPGQGPGANVLTF.

This clone was counted between two and nine times. V is TRBV2 and J is TRBJ2-7, with 7 bases matching TRBD1. Germline values: CDR1 SNHLY, CDR2 FYNNEI. CDR3 size: 16 residues. The V and J ends lost 6 bases and 3 bases, in that order; junction bases with no gene match: 14. CDR3 residues: CASSEQGQVGDYEQYF. The CDR3 DNA is TGTGCCAGCAGCGAACAAGGACAGGTGGGAGACTACGAGCAGTACTTC.

The V gene is TRBV6-5, the J gene TRBJ2-7; 8 positions match TRBD2. Germline assignment: CDR1 MNHEY and CDR2 SVGAGI. The CDR3 totals 15 residues. V was clipped by 0 bases and J by 5 bases; unmatched bases: 6. The CDR3 sequence is CASSYSSGSSNEQYF. CDR3 DNA: TGTGCCAGCAGTTACTCAAGCGGGAGTTCTAACGAGCAGTACTTC.

This chain joins TRBV6-5 and TRBJ1-2; the D gene is possibly TRBD1 (6 bases). V was shortened by 6 bases and J by 0 bases, with 14 bases between the two germline ends. Germline V gene data show CDR1 as MNHEY and CDR2 as SVGAGI. The CDR3 is 15 amino acids. This CDR3 is CASRNTGIANYGYTF. The DNA of the CDR3 is TGTGCCAGCAGGAACACAGGGATAGCTAACTATGGCTACACCTTC.

V is TRBV7-2 and J is TRBJ2-1; tentatively, D is TRBD2 (6 bases). The CDR3 has 14 amino acids. CDR1 SGHTA and CDR2 FQGNSA come from the germline V gene. Trimming removed 1 base at V and 9 bases at J, with 13 bases between. The CDR3 bases are TGTGCCAGCAGCTTAGACCTCATGCGGGGTGAGCAGTTCTTC. Translated: CASSLDLMRGEQFF. The variable domain in full, with the rest retrieved from reference TRBV7-2 and TRBJ2-1, is GAGVSQSPSNKVTEKGKDVELRCDPISGHTALYWYRQSLGQGLEFLIYFQGNSAPDKSGLPSDRFSAERTGGSVSTLTIQRTQQEDSAVYLCASSLDLMRGEQFFGPGTRLTVL.

As to this clone: An end of the junction differs from the germline gene, which may be a read error. V and J are TRBV5-6 and TRBJ1-6, with 8 bases aligning to TRBD1. The CDR3 totals 15 residues. Per germline, CDR1 SGHDT and CDR2 YYEEEE. Here the CDR3 reads CASTLGTGTYSPLHF. CDR3 nucleotides: TGTGCCAGCACCTTGGGGACAGGCACATACTCACCCCTCCACTTT. The variable domain in full, completed from reference TRBV5-6 and TRBJ1-6, reads DAGVTQSPTHLIKTRGQQVTLRCSPKSGHDTVSWYQQALGQGPQFIFQYYEEEERQRGNFPDRFSGHQFPNYSSELNVNALLLGDSALYLCASTLGTGTYSPLHFGNGTRLTVT.

The rearrangement joins TRBV28 to TRBJ2-7; D assignment may be TRBD1 or TRBD2 (5 bases each). This CDR3 comprises 15 residues. V lost 2 bases to trimming and J lost 2 bases, with 13 bases between them. The germline V gene has CDR1 MDHEN and CDR2 SYDVKM. CDR3 in DNA: TGTGCCAGCAGTTTACCCGGGACGGGGACCTACGAGCAGTACTTC. This encodes CASSLPGTGTYEQYF.

The genes are TRBV28 and TRBJ2-2; D unresolved. CDR1 is MDHEN and CDR2 is SYDVKM in the germline V gene. The CDR3 contains 14 residues. Trimming stripped 1 base from V and 0 bases from J, with 3 bases between. CDR3 amino acids: CASSLYPNTGELFF. In nucleotides, the CDR3 is TGTGCCAGCAGTTTATACCCGAACACCGGGGAGCTGTTTTTT. The full variable domain, its missing parts supplied by reference TRBV28 and TRBJ2-2, is DVKVTQSSRYLVKRTGEKVFLECVQDMDHENMFWYRQDPGLGLRLIYFSYDVKMKEKGDIPEGYSVSREKKERFSLILESASTNQTSMYLCASSLYPNTGELFFGEGSRLTVL.

The V gene is TRBV5-1, the J gene TRBJ1-4, with D unresolved. CDR1 and CDR2 from the germline V gene are SGHRS and YFSETQ. Trimming left V 5 bases short and J 8 bases short, with 10 bases between. CDR3 length equals 12 residues. CDR3 DNA sequence: TGCGCCAGCAGGACCGAGGCAGAAAAACTGTTTTTT. Amino acid sequence: CASRTEAEKLFF.

The V call is TRBV27, the J call TRBJ2-5; the D gene is possibly TRBD2 (5 bases). V was shortened by 7 bases and J by 5 bases, with 14 bases between the two germline ends. This CDR3 spans 13 amino acids. Germline values: CDR1 MNHEY, CDR2 SMNVEV (reference sequence). The CDR3 DNA is TGTGCCAGCAAACCGGGGTCGGTGGAGACCCAGTACTTC. It is translated as CASKPGSVETQYF.

The chain has TRBV7-9 and TRBJ2-2; D is undetermined. The germline CDR1 and CDR2 sequences are SEHNR and FQNEAQ (reference sequence). Trimming shortened V by 4 bases and J by 3 bases, and 6 bases separated the two germline ends. This CDR3 has 13 residues. The CDR3 is CASSSQDTGELFF. In DNA form, the CDR3 reads TGTGCCAGCAGCTCCCAAGACACCGGGGAGCTGTTTTTT.

The rearrangement links TRBV3-1 (or the pseudogene TRBV3-2) to TRBJ2-1, with TRBD2 matching 7 bases. CDR1 is LGHDT and CDR2 is YNNKEL in the germline V gene (reference sequence). J lost 9 bases, V lost 5 bases, and 10 bases had no gene match. CDR3 length: 14 residues. This chain's CDR3 is CASSAGGNVGEQFF. In DNA form, the CDR3 reads TGTGCCAGCAGCGCCGGGGGGAATGTAGGTGAGCAGTTCTTC.

The chain has TRBV5-1 and TRBJ2-3, with D possibly being TRBD2 (6 bases). With 5 bases removed from V and 6 bases from J, the gap between germline ends came to 22 bases. Germline CDR1 and CDR2: SGHRS and YFSETQ. The CDR3 has 16 residues. The CDR3 DNA reads TGCGCCAGCAGTTCCGGTATTAGCGGAGTTACCGATACGCAGTATTTT. Its protein is CASSSGISGVTDTQYF.

The rearrangement uses TRBV12-5 and TRBJ1-5; D unresolved. CDR1 LGHNT and CDR2 FRNRAP come from the germline V gene. Trimming took 1 base from V and 1 from J, leaving 14 bases between them. This CDR3 contains 17 residues. The CDR3 DNA is TGTGCTAGTGGTTTGGCACCTGACACCTTAAGCAATCAGCCCCAGCATTTT. It yields the protein CASGLAPDTLSNQPQHF.